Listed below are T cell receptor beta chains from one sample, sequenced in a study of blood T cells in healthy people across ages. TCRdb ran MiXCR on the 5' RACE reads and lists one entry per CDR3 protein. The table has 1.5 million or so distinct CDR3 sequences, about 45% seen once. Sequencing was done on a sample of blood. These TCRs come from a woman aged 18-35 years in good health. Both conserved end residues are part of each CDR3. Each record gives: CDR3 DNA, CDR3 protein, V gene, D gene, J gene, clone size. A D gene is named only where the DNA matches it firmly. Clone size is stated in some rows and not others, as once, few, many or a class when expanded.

CDR3 DNA: TGTGCCAGCAGTTTATTCCACAGGGGCCAAGAGACCCAGTACTTC
CDR3 protein: CASSLFHRGQETQYF
V gene: TRBV12-3/TRBV12-4
D gene: TRBD1
J gene: TRBJ2-5
clone size: .

CDR3 DNA: TGTGCCAGCAGTTTATGGCGGGGATTTAATGAAAAACTGTTTTTT
CDR3 protein: CASSLWRGFNEKLFF
V gene: TRBV28
D gene: .
J gene: TRBJ1-4
clone size: .

CDR3 DNA: TGTGCCAGCAGACCCAATCTCTACGAGCAGTACTTC
CDR3 protein: CASRPNLYEQYF
V gene: TRBV6-2/TRBV6-3
D gene: .
J gene: TRBJ2-7
clone size: few

CDR3 DNA: TGTGCCAGCAGCGTACGGGGACTAGCTTCTGATACGCAGTATTTT
CDR3 protein: CASSVRGLASDTQYF
V gene: TRBV9
D gene: TRBD2
J gene: TRBJ2-3
clone size: .

CDR3 DNA: TGTGCCAGCAGCCAGGGACTAGCAACCCACTACGAGCAGTACTTC
CDR3 protein: CASSQGLATHYEQYF
V gene: TRBV4-2
D gene: TRBD2
J gene: TRBJ2-7
clone size: few

CDR3 DNA: TGCGCCAGCAGCCAAGATGGGGCAGTCTCTGGGGCCAACGTCCTGACTTTC
CDR3 protein: CASSQDGAVSGANVLTF
V gene: TRBV4-3
D gene: .
J gene: TRBJ2-6
clone size: .

CDR3 DNA: TGTGCCAGCAGCCCACAGGGCAGGGATCAGCCCCAGCATTTT
CDR3 protein: CASSPQGRDQPQHF
V gene: TRBV6-2/TRBV6-3
D gene: .
J gene: TRBJ1-5
clone size: .

CDR3 DNA: TGTGCTAGTGGGACCGGACAGGGGGCGGTGGATGAGCAGTTCTTC
CDR3 protein: CASGTGQGAVDEQFF
V gene: TRBV12-5
D gene: TRBD1
J gene: TRBJ2-1
clone size: few

CDR3 DNA: TGTGCCAGCAGCACTACAGGGTACCCTGGAAACACCATATATTTT
CDR3 protein: CASSTTGYPGNTIYF
V gene: TRBV9
D gene: .
J gene: TRBJ1-3
clone size: .

CDR3 DNA: TGTGCCAGCAGTTTCGGAACAGGGTGGGAGCAGTACTTC
CDR3 protein: CASSFGTGWEQYF
V gene: TRBV12-3/TRBV12-4
D gene: .
J gene: TRBJ2-4
clone size: few

CDR3 DNA: TGCGCCAGCAGCCAGGGGTTTTGGAATGAAAAACTGTTTTTT
CDR3 protein: CASSQGFWNEKLFF
V gene: TRBV4-3
D gene: .
J gene: TRBJ1-4
clone size: .

CDR3 DNA: TGTGCCAGCAGCTTAGCGGGGGAGCAAGAGACCCAGTACTTC
CDR3 protein: CASSLAGEQETQYF
V gene: TRBV13
D gene: .
J gene: TRBJ2-5
clone size: .

CDR3 DNA: TGTGCCAGCAGCCCTTCCGGGACGAGTAATTACGAGCAGTACTTC
CDR3 protein: CASSPSGTSNYEQYF
V gene: TRBV7-3
D gene: .
J gene: TRBJ2-7
clone size: .

CDR3 DNA: TGTGCCAGCAGCGGACAGGGAGGCAACACTGAAGCTTTCTTT
CDR3 protein: CASSGQGGNTEAFF
V gene: TRBV7-2
D gene: TRBD1
J gene: TRBJ1-1
clone size: .

CDR3 DNA: TGTGCCATCAGTGAGTCCCGGTACTACAATGAGCAGTTCTTC
CDR3 protein: CAISESRYYNEQFF
V gene: TRBV10-3
D gene: .
J gene: TRBJ2-1
clone size: .

CDR3 DNA: TGCGCCAGCAGCCGTTTCCGGAAGATAGCCAAAAACATTCAGTACTTC
CDR3 protein: CASSRFRKIAKNIQYF
V gene: TRBV5-1
D gene: .
J gene: TRBJ2-4
clone size: .

CDR3 DNA: TGTGCCAGCAGTCTTAATGGGCAGTTCTTC
CDR3 protein: CASSLNGQFF
V gene: TRBV12-3/TRBV12-4
D gene: .
J gene: TRBJ2-1
clone size: .

CDR3 DNA: TGTGCCAGCAGCCGACAGGGCCTCTCCTACGAGCAGTACTTC
CDR3 protein: CASSRQGLSYEQYF
V gene: TRBV7-2
D gene: TRBD1
J gene: TRBJ2-7
clone size: .

CDR3 DNA: TGTGCCAGCAGACGGGAGGGGGGTTACAATGAGCAGTTCTTC
CDR3 protein: CASRREGGYNEQFF
V gene: TRBV4-2
D gene: TRBD2
J gene: TRBJ2-1
clone size: .

CDR3 DNA: TGTGCCAGCAGCGTTGCCGGGACAGGGTTGACTGAAGCTTTCTTT
CDR3 protein: CASSVAGTGLTEAFF
V gene: TRBV7-2
D gene: TRBD1
J gene: TRBJ1-1
clone size: .

CDR3 DNA: TGTGCCAGCAGCGGACTAGCGAGCTCCTACAATGAGCAGTTCTTC
CDR3 protein: CASSGLASSYNEQFF
V gene: TRBV6-2/TRBV6-3
D gene: TRBD2
J gene: TRBJ2-1
clone size: .

CDR3 DNA: TGTGCCAGCAGTTTATCCAAGGGGGTGGAAGCTTTCTTT
CDR3 protein: CASSLSKGVEAFF
V gene: TRBV27
D gene: .
J gene: TRBJ1-1
clone size: .

CDR3 DNA: TGTGCCAGCAGTACTCCAAATCGTAATGAGCAGTTCTTC
CDR3 protein: CASSTPNRNEQFF
V gene: TRBV9
D gene: .
J gene: TRBJ2-1
clone size: .

CDR3 DNA: TGTGCCAGTAGTGAGGATTTGGACAGGGAAGAGACCCAGTACTTC
CDR3 protein: CASSEDLDREETQYF
V gene: TRBV2
D gene: TRBD1
J gene: TRBJ2-5
clone size: .

CDR3 DNA: TGCGCCAGCAGCCAAGATAATCTAGCTCTCTACACGCAGTATTTT
CDR3 protein: CASSQDNLALYTQYF
V gene: TRBV4-1
D gene: .
J gene: TRBJ2-3
clone size: .

CDR3 DNA: TGTGCCAGCAGTTACTCCCTTGGGGGCGGGAGGGCCGGCAATGAGCAGTTCTTC
CDR3 protein: CASSYSLGGGRAGNEQFF
V gene: TRBV6-2/TRBV6-3
D gene: TRBD2
J gene: TRBJ2-1
clone size: .

CDR3 DNA: TGTGCCAGCTCACCACCGGCGGGAGGGATAAATGAGCAGTTCTTC
CDR3 protein: CASSPPAGGINEQFF
V gene: TRBV18
D gene: TRBD2
J gene: TRBJ2-1
clone size: .

CDR3 DNA: TGTGCCAGCTCCGTTCCCCCCCGCAGGGACTACAATGAGCAGTTCTTC
CDR3 protein: CASSVPPRRDYNEQFF
V gene: TRBV18
D gene: .
J gene: TRBJ2-1
clone size: few

CDR3 DNA: TGTGCCATCAGTGATCTTCGGGACACCTACGAGCAGTACTTC
CDR3 protein: CAISDLRDTYEQYF
V gene: TRBV10-3
D gene: .
J gene: TRBJ2-7
clone size: .

CDR3 DNA: TGCAGCGTTTCCCCCGGCGGGAGACCGTACAATGAGCAGTTCTTC
CDR3 protein: CSVSPGGRPYNEQFF
V gene: TRBV29-1
D gene: TRBD2
J gene: TRBJ2-1
clone size: .

CDR3 DNA: TGTGCCAGCAGCTTAGGTAGCGGGGGGGCAGTTGAGCAGTTCTTC
CDR3 protein: CASSLGSGGAVEQFF
V gene: TRBV7-2
D gene: TRBD2
J gene: TRBJ2-1
clone size: .

CDR3 DNA: TGTGCCATCAGTCTAGCGGGGGGATCCTACGAGCAGTACTTC
CDR3 protein: CAISLAGGSYEQYF
V gene: TRBV10-3
D gene: TRBD2
J gene: TRBJ2-7
clone size: few

CDR3 DNA: TGCGCCAGCAGCCAATCTGGGGTAGCAGATACGCAGTATTTT
CDR3 protein: CASSQSGVADTQYF
V gene: TRBV4-3
D gene: .
J gene: TRBJ2-3
clone size: few

CDR3 DNA: TGTGCCAGCAGTGAAGAGTTCAGATACACTGAAGCTTTCTTT
CDR3 protein: CASSEEFRYTEAFF
V gene: TRBV6-1
D gene: .
J gene: TRBJ1-1
clone size: .

CDR3 DNA: TGTGCCAGCAGCAGGCAGGGGAGTGGATATAATTCACCCCTCCACTTT
CDR3 protein: CASSRQGSGYNSPLHF
V gene: TRBV7-9
D gene: .
J gene: TRBJ1-6
clone size: few

CDR3 DNA: TGTGCCAGCAGCAATAAGGGCGTGCAGCTCCAAGAGACCCAGTACTTC
CDR3 protein: CASSNKGVQLQETQYF
V gene: TRBV7-6
D gene: .
J gene: TRBJ2-5
clone size: few

CDR3 DNA: TGTGCCAGCAGTCCCGGTCGGGGGAACACTGAAGCTTTCTTT
CDR3 protein: CASSPGRGNTEAFF
V gene: TRBV12-3/TRBV12-4
D gene: .
J gene: TRBJ1-1
clone size: many

CDR3 DNA: TGTGCCAGCAGCGACGGAGGACAGCCCCAGCATTTT
CDR3 protein: CASSDGGQPQHF
V gene: TRBV7-9
D gene: .
J gene: TRBJ1-5
clone size: few

CDR3 DNA: TGTGCCAGCAGTTTATTACCGGGCCCCTACGAGCAGTACTTC
CDR3 protein: CASSLLPGPYEQYF
V gene: TRBV27
D gene: .
J gene: TRBJ2-7
clone size: .

CDR3 DNA: TGTGCCAGCAGCTTGGCCCAGACAGTAAACAATGAGCAGTTCTTC
CDR3 protein: CASSLAQTVNNEQFF
V gene: TRBV5-8
D gene: .
J gene: TRBJ2-1
clone size: .

CDR3 DNA: TGTGCCAGCATTAGTACATTAACCTACGAGCAGTACTTC
CDR3 protein: CASISTLTYEQYF
V gene: TRBV6-1
D gene: .
J gene: TRBJ2-7
clone size: .

CDR3 DNA: TGCAGTGCTAGACTTCCGGGACAGGGGCATGAGCAGTTCTTC
CDR3 protein: CSARLPGQGHEQFF
V gene: TRBV20-1
D gene: TRBD1
J gene: TRBJ2-1
clone size: .

CDR3 DNA: TGTGCCAGCAGTGAGACCAAGCTTAAGAACGAGCAGTACTTC
CDR3 protein: CASSETKLKNEQYF
V gene: TRBV6-1
D gene: .
J gene: TRBJ2-7
clone size: .

CDR3 DNA: TGTGCCAGTAGTAAGGACAGGCTAAGCACTGAAGCTTTCTTT
CDR3 protein: CASSKDRLSTEAFF
V gene: TRBV19
D gene: TRBD1
J gene: TRBJ1-1
clone size: .

CDR3 DNA: TGTGCCAACAGCCCTTGGGACAGCCAAGAGACCCAGTACTTC
CDR3 protein: CANSPWDSQETQYF
V gene: TRBV11-2
D gene: TRBD1
J gene: TRBJ2-5
clone size: .

CDR3 DNA: TGTGCCACCAGTGATCACCCGGGACTATCAAACTACAATGAGCAGTTCTTC
CDR3 protein: CATSDHPGLSNYNEQFF
V gene: TRBV24-1
D gene: TRBD2
J gene: TRBJ2-1
clone size: .

CDR3 DNA: TGTGCCAGCAACCTACGGGGGCCTGGCTATGGCTACACCTTC
CDR3 protein: CASNLRGPGYGYTF
V gene: TRBV25-1
D gene: .
J gene: TRBJ1-2
clone size: .

CDR3 DNA: TGTGCCAGCTCGCCGACAGGTACCTACAATGAGCAGTACTTC
CDR3 protein: CASSPTGTYNEQYF
V gene: TRBV18
D gene: .
J gene: TRBJ2-7
clone size: .

CDR3 DNA: TGCAGTGCCCGGGACAGGGTTTACGAGCAGTACTTC
CDR3 protein: CSARDRVYEQYF
V gene: TRBV20-1
D gene: TRBD1
J gene: TRBJ2-7
clone size: many

CDR3 DNA: TGCAGCGCTCTTTTGGGGGCGAGGTACAATGAGCAGTTCTTC
CDR3 protein: CSALLGARYNEQFF
V gene: TRBV29-1
D gene: .
J gene: TRBJ2-1
clone size: .

CDR3 DNA: TGCGCCAGCGCACAGGGGGGGAGCCACACAGATACGCAGTATTTT
CDR3 protein: CASAQGGSHTDTQYF
V gene: TRBV5-1
D gene: .
J gene: TRBJ2-3
clone size: once

CDR3 DNA: TGTGCCAGCAGTTACTTGGCTGAGACAGGAATCTACGAGCAGTACTTC
CDR3 protein: CASSYLAETGIYEQYF
V gene: TRBV6-2/TRBV6-3
D gene: .
J gene: TRBJ2-7
clone size: few

CDR3 DNA: TGTGCCAGCCTGCGCGCCCCAAGGGAGCAGTACTTC
CDR3 protein: CASLRAPREQYF
V gene: TRBV6-6
D gene: .
J gene: TRBJ2-7
clone size: .

CDR3 DNA: TGCAGTGCTAATAAAGACAGCCATACGGCCAAAAACATTCAGTACTTC
CDR3 protein: CSANKDSHTAKNIQYF
V gene: TRBV20-1
D gene: .
J gene: TRBJ2-4
clone size: .